This record covers a single T cell receptor (beta chain). V lost 3 bases and J lost 0, with 9 bases in between. This CDR3 is built from 14 residues. The germline gives CDR1 SNHLY, CDR2 FYNNEI. Study processing details: Amplification with reference gene primers provided the estimates of nucleated cell counts. TCRdb's table, derived via immunoSEQ multiplex PCR, lists solely in-frame clones and lacks some. The V and J calls and clone size are taken from that table; D and trimming were inferred from the DNA. The sample has around 160,000 clones; approximately 81% are singletons. The entry originates in a study of blood T cell repertoires in COVID-19. Across the study: Samples came from the United States, Italy and Spain, spanning acute and convalescent COVID-19.

The sample was peripheral blood. This rearrangement joins TRBV2 to TRBJ2-7, with D possibly being TRBD2 (6 bases). The sequence was obtained from a human donor in a cohort sampled during active COVID-19. The CDR3 here is CASSDGGASYEQYF. CDR3 nucleotide sequence: TGTGCCAGCAGTGACGGAGGGGCCTCCTACGAGCAGTACTTC.